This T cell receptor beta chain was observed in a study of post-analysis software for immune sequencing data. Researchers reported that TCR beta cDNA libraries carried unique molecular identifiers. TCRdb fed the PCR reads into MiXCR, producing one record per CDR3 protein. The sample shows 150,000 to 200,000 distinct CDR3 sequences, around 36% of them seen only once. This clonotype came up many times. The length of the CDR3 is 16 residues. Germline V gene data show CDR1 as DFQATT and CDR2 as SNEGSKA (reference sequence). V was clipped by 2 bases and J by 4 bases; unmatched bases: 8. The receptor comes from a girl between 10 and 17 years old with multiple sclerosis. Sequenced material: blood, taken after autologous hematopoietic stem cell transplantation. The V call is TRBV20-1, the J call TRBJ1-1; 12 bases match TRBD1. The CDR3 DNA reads TGCAGTGCTAGACATCACCGGGACAGGGGGCTCACTGAAGCTTTCTTT. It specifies CSARHHRDRGLTEAFF.